What follows is one T cell receptor beta chain and its context. Its antigen is still unknown. Other DNA sequences in the same sample also yield this CDR3. This CDR3 region has 14 residues. Germline CDR1 and CDR2: MNHEY and SVGAGI. Trimming removed 6 bases from V and 4 bases from J, with 15 bases in between. The data derive from a study of T cell repertoires and Cas9 in healthy adults. Clones were read by immunoSEQ multiplex PCR, and TCRdb kept only the in-frame ones, dropping some. This sample yields 20,000 to 25,000 clones, of which more than 80% are seen a single time; around 1.5% belongs to the top ten. Study results and caveats: SpCas9-reactive regulatory T cells reportedly mitigated SpCas9-reactive effector T cells in vitro.

Sequenced input: CD4+ effector T cells (CD127+, CD25-, CD137-, CD154-) from PBMCs; culture status not recorded. The chain combines TRBV6-5 with TRBJ1-2; possible D gene TRBD1, 5 bases. The clonotype originates from a human donor in good health. The CDR3 protein is CASRSGTGSYGYTF. For the CDR3, the DNA is TGTGCCAGCAGATCCGGGACGGGGAGCTATGGCTACACCTTC.